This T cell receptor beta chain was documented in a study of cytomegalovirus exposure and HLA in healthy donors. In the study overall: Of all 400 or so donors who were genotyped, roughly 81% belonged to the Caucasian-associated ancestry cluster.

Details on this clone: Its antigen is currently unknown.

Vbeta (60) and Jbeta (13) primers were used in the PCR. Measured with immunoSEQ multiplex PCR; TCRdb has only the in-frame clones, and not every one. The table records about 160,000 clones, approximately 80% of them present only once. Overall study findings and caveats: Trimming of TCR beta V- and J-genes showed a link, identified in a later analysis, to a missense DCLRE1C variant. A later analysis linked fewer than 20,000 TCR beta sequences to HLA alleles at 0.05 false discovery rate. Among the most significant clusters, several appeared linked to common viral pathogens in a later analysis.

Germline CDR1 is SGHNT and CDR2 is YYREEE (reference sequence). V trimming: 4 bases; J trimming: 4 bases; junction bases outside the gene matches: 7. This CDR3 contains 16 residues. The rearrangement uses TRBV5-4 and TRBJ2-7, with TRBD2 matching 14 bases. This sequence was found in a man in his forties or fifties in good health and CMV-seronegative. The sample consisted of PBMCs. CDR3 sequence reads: CASSGGLAGDRYEQYF. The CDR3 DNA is TGTGCCAGCAGCGGGGGACTAGCGGGGGACAGGTACGAGCAGTACTTC.